This T cell receptor beta chain was recorded in a study of glioma-infiltrating T cells. TCR alpha and beta CDR3 regions were amplified from RNA using iRepertoire nested multiplex PCR. TCRdb fed the multiplex PCR reads into MiXCR, producing one record per CDR3 protein. Among 44,000 or so distinct CDR3 sequences, under 25% were seen once, and the ten largest hold around 5.8%. This clonotype was seen many times. The receptor comes from a human donor with low-grade glioma or glioblastoma, undergoing nonglioma brain surgery, or in good health (not recorded which). The sequencing input was glioma tissue, nonneoplastic brain tissue, or PBMCs (not recorded which).

The CDR3 sequence is CASSSQAYGFLAGDGETQYF. DNA for the CDR3: TGTGCCAGCAGCTCCCAGGCCTACGGTTTTCTAGCGGGAGATGGTGAGACCCAGTACTTC. The chain joins TRBV7-8 to TRBJ2-5; the match to TRBD2 covers 10 bases. The CDR3 covers 20 residues. With V trimmed by 4 bases and J by 5 bases, 22 bases remained unmatched. Per the germline V gene, CDR1 is SGHVS and CDR2 is FQNEAQ.